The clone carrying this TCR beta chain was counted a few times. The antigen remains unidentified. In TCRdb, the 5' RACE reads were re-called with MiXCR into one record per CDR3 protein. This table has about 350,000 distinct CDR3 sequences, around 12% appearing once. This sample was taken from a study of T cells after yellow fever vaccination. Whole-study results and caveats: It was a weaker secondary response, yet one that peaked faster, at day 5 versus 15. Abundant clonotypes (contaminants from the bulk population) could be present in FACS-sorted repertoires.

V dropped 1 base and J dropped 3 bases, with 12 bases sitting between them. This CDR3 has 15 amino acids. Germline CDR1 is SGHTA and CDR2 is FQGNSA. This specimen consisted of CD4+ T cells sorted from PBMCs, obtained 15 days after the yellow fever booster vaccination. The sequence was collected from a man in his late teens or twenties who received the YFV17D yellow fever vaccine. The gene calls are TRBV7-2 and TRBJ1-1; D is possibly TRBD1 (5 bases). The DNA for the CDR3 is TGTGCCAGCAGCTTAGGCCCCAGGGTTCACACTGAAGCTTTCTTT. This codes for CASSLGPRVHTEAFF.